The 7 T cell receptor beta chains in this list originate from one sample, sequenced in a study of T cell responses to AZD1222 COVID-19 vaccine. Sequencing used immunoSEQ multiplex PCR; TCRdb keeps in-frame clones, though not all of them. In the table there are under 150,000 clones, more than 85% of which are singletons. This material consisted of peripheral blood, taken on day 0 of AZD1222 vaccination. These receptors were taken from an adult in good health.

The J gene is TRBJ2-5, the V gene TRBV6-6; D perhaps matches TRBD2 (6 bases). The germline CDR1 and CDR2 sequences are MNHNY and SVGAGI (reference sequence). With 0 bases removed from V and 4 bases from J, the gap between germline ends came to 12 bases. The CDR3 length is 15 residues. The CDR3 DNA sequence: TGTGCCAGCAGTTACTCCCTAGCGAGCGGAGAGACCCAGTACTTC. Translated: CASSYSLASGETQYF.

The rearrangement uses TRBV5-6 and TRBJ1-4; the D gene is possibly TRBD1 (5 bases). The CDR3 runs to 13 residues. Germline CDR1 and CDR2: SGHDT and YYEEEE. Trimming removed 5 bases at V and 5 bases at J, with 10 bases between. CDR3 region: CASSQGDNEKLFF. Here the CDR3 DNA reads TGTGCCAGCAGTCAGGGTGACAATGAAAAACTGTTTTTT.

The chain uses TRBV6-5 and TRBJ1-2, with D unresolved. Germline V gene sequence: CDR1 MNHEY, CDR2 SVGAGI. This CDR3 has 13 residues. Trimming pared 2 bases from V and 4 bases from J, leaving 8 bases between. CDR3 DNA: TGTGCCAGCAGTTACAGCCGGGTCTATGGCTACACCTTC. It encodes CASSYSRVYGYTF.

This clone was seen a handful of times. The chain recombines TRBV5-1 with TRBJ1-1; no definite D call. The germline CDR1 and CDR2 sequences are SGHRS and YFSETQ. The CDR3 sequence is 14 residues long. Between the trimmed V and J ends, which lost 0 bases and 0 bases, there was a span of 6 bases. The CDR3 region is CASSLGPLNTEAFF. In DNA form, the CDR3 reads TGCGCCAGCAGCTTGGGACCGCTGAACACTGAAGCTTTCTTT.

CDR3 nucleotide sequence: TGTGCCAGCAGCGTAACCGGACGGAGAGCGGGAGGGACGTACGAGCAGTACTTC. Translated: CASSVTGRRAGGTYEQYF. The rearrangement links TRBV9 to TRBJ2-7; 10 positions agree with TRBD2. The length of the CDR3 is 18 residues. CDR1 is SGDLS, CDR2 YYNGEE, per germline. With 1 base clipped from V and 4 bases from J, the junction kept 14 bases outside the gene matches.

This clone was detected once. The chain carries TRBV10-3 and TRBJ1-3; a possible D gene is TRBD1 (6 bases). The CDR3 loop spans 14 amino acids. Between the trimmed V and J ends, which lost 5 bases and 2 bases, there was a span of 10 bases. Germline V CDR1 and CDR2: ENHRY, SYGVKD. The CDR3 loop is CAISQQGTGNTIYF. The CDR3 DNA follows: TGTGCCATCAGTCAACAGGGTACTGGAAACACCATATATTTT.

J is TRBJ1-3 and V is TRBV18, with TRBD1 identical over 7 bases. Germline V gene sequence: CDR1 KGHSH, CDR2 LQKENI. CDR3 length equals 15 residues. The V and J ends lost 6 bases and 5 bases, in that order; junction bases with no gene match: 10. In DNA, the CDR3 is TGTGCCAGCTCCCCCGATCCGGGACAGAGAAACACCATATATTTT. Protein: CASSPDPGQRNTIYF. Full variable domain (remainder filled in from reference TRBV18 and TRBJ1-3): NAGVMQNPRHLVRRRGQEARLRCSPMKGHSHVYWYRQLPEEGLKFMVYLQKENIIDESGMPKERFSAEFPKEGPSILRIQQVVRGDSAAYFCASSPDPGQRNTIYFGEGSWLTVV.